The source of this T cell receptor beta chain is a study of blood T cell repertoires in COVID-19. V was clipped by 7 bases and J by 0 bases, with 18 bases between them. CDR3 length: 17 amino acids. Germline V lookup: CDR1 MDHEN, CDR2 SYDVKM. The assay was immunoSEQ multiplex PCR, and TCRdb's table has in-frame clones only and misses some. The sample shows some 120,000 clones, more than 80% of them seen only once. The sequence derives from a human donor in a cohort sampled during active COVID-19. Sequencing was carried out using peripheral blood. The V call is TRBV28, the J call TRBJ1-4, with D unresolved. CDR3 bases: TGTGCCAGCAACCCTCGCGGGGTAGCTTCAACTAATGAAAAACTGTTTTTT. As protein: CASNPRGVASTNEKLFF.